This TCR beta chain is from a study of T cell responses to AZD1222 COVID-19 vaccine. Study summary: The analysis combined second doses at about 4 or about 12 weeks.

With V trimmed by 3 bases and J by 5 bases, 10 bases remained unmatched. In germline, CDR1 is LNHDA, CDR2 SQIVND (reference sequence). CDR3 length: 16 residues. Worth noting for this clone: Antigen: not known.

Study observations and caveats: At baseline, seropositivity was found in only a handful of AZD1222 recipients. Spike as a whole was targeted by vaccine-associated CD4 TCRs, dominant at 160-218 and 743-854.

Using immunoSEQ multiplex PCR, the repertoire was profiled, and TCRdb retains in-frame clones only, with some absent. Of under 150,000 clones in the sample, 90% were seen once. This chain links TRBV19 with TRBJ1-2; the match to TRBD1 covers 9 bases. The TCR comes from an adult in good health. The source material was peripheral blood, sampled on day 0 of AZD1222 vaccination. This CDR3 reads CASSIPKGQGRYGYTF. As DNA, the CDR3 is TGTGCCAGTAGTATTCCCAAGGGACAGGGACGGTATGGCTACACCTTC.